This T cell receptor (beta chain) is from a study of T cells after yellow fever vaccination. Study context: The fractions with low cell numbers were processed using SMART-Seq v4 Ultra Low Input.

Study outcomes and limitations: Reappearance after the booster was observed for most primary-vaccination clones (about 96% CD4, about 90% CD8). Peaking on day 5 versus 15, the secondary response was faster but weaker.

CDR3 length: 11 residues. Per the germline V gene, CDR1 is MGHDK and CDR2 is SYGVNS. With 3 bases removed from V and 3 bases from J, the gap between germline ends came to 3 bases. This clonotype was seen only a few times. As yet, its antigen is unknown. TCR cDNA, made by 5'RACE template switching, carried an added universal primer site and UMIs. TCRdb called the 5' RACE reads again in MiXCR, with one record for every CDR3 protein. The sample holds about 630,000 distinct CDR3 sequences; approximately 13% are singletons and the top ten take just under 15%. The clonotype was recovered from a man aged 30 to 45 who received the YFV17D yellow fever vaccine. V gene TRBV25-1 combines with J gene TRBJ2-7; the D is unclear. Sequencing used PBMCs, obtained on the day of the yellow fever booster vaccination. CDR3 sequence (DNA): TGTGCCAGCAGTGACGTCTACGAGCAGTACTTC. Its translation is CASSDVYEQYF.